This TCR beta chain appears in the sequencing data of a study of Graves' ophthalmopathy and Graves' hyperthyroidism. With respect to this clonotype: Its antigen is unidentified.

The TCR beta CDR3 regions underwent amplification from RNA transcripts. The library came from an HTBI-primed first-round RT-PCR and a second-round multiplex PCR. TCRdb re-called the multiplex PCR reads through MiXCR, storing one row per CDR3 protein. The data contain around 520,000 distinct CDR3 sequences, about 40% of them seen just once; the ten biggest clones take up about 4%. Broader study findings: Ophthalmopathy versus stable hyperthyroidism: 13-signature model gave less than 90% sensitivity, just under 82% specificity.

V was pared by 5 bases and J by 8 bases, with 13 bases between. The CDR3 is 12 residues long. Per germline, CDR1 SGHNT and CDR2 YYREEE (reference sequence). This TCR came from an adult man with Graves' hyperthyroidism. The chain combines TRBV5-4 with TRBJ1-2; D gene ambiguous. The source material was peripheral blood or thyroid tissue (not recorded which). This chain's CDR3 is CASRHPFGGYTF. CDR3 coding DNA: TGTGCCAGCAGGCACCCCTTCGGCGGCTACACCTTC.